The TCR beta chain under discussion was sequenced for a study of T cells in Graves' hyperthyroidism and ophthalmopathy (dated by TCRdb to about 2019). Study-wide context: Peripheral blood was sampled at the time of initial diagnosis, prior to any treatment. To identify TCR V-J signatures that set the groups apart, the researchers used a discovery cohort of about a hundred patients, made up of some 41 with Graves' ophthalmopathy and 55 to 65 with stable Graves' hyperthyroidism. Whether ophthalmopathy could be predicted prospectively was tested in an independent validation cohort made up of under 20 hyperthyroidism patients plus 17 patients who later progressed to ophthalmopathy. The 90 or so discovery patients were randomly split 7:3 into training and test sets. In about six Graves' hyperthyroidism patients, the study also compared T-cell repertoires from thyroid tissue with T-cell repertoires from blood. After sampling, hyperthyroidism patients received methimazole starting at 30 mg daily, and ophthalmopathy patients received high-dose intravenous methylprednisolone. The paper reports TCR Vbeta CDR3 sequencing of approximately 140 peripheral blood samples: under 45 ophthalmopathy, fewer than 80 hyperthyroidism and around 17 progressor patients.

V was cut back by 7 bases and J by 2 bases, leaving a gap of 14 bases between them. Taken from cysteine to phenylalanine, the CDR3 has 14 residues. This entry keeps only the CDR3 DNA: 42 bases, framed from base 1. CDR1 SGHTA and CDR2 FQGNSA were looked up in the germline V gene. This clonotype was counted ten times or more. The target of this receptor is not known. Nothing much larger sits one base from this clone, and base qualities are not available. The TCR beta CDR3 regions were amplified from the RNA transcripts. A first-round RT-PCR of the TCR CDR3 used the HTBI primer set with the Qiagen OneStep RT-PCR kit. Libraries were constructed in a second round of multiplex PCR, after which size selection and purification were performed. The libraries were sequenced on an Illumina HiSeq2000 using paired-end 100 bp reads. On the study's bioinformatics: Raw data were processed with SOAPnuke, discarding reads with adapters, uncalled bases, mean Phred below 15, or no exact constant-primer or identifier match. COPE v1.2.5 was used to merge the high-quality paired reads, and each unique nucleotide sequence was defined as a clonotype. MiTCR v1.1 was used to align clonotypes to the IMGT TRBV, TRBD and TRBJ reference segments. The analysis was restricted to V-J combinations with a frequency above 0.0001, which together covered 99.2% of the repertoires. The TCS score was defined as the ratio of F50 (clonal expansion) to E x V (chaos), calculated using BLOSUM62-based TCRdist between CDR3 peptides within each V-J. Welch's t-statistics and random forest reduced 450 to 600 V-J features to roughly 13, which were used in a naive Bayes classifier (R e1071). The raw public reads went through TCRdb reprocessing: fastp at Q25, MiXCR clone calling, in-frame beta chains kept. Rows are combined by CDR3 protein, so each entry shows the most common genes and DNA. Here the V and J calls rest on TCRdb's processing, not on the authors' analysis. The sample table lists about 500,000 distinct CDR3 sequences, 15% to 20% of them with a count of one. Approximately 30% of the sample goes to the ten largest clones.

In the ophthalmopathy patients, disease was moderately to severely active, with a Clinical Activity Score of 3 or more, a NOSPECS grade of 4 or more, and a duration of less than 3 months. Any patient with an uncontrolled infection, another autoimmune disease, pregnancy or lactation was excluded. Diagnoses relied on clinical symptoms, serum thyroxine and TRAb, thyroid ultrasound and orbital computed tomography. Ficoll-Paque density gradient centrifugation was used to isolate PBMCs from under 11 ml of fresh peripheral blood. Total RNA was extracted with Trizol reagent, and quality was checked on an Agilent 2100 Bioanalyzer. What the study reported, not specific to this receptor: No statistical method was used to set the sample size in advance, and investigators knew the group allocation. In validation, the model predicted progression to ophthalmopathy a median of approximately 6.6 months before onset, with roughly 70% sensitivity and just under 75% specificity. Blood samples also contained most of the expanded thyroid clonotypes (frequency above 0.001), which suggests that blood repertoires may reflect thyroid immune responses. Ophthalmopathy was separated from stable hyperthyroidism by a 13 V-J signature model, with 85% to 90% sensitivity and 81% to 82% specificity obtained in cross-validation and 80%/75% obtained in testing.

The chain employs TRBV7-2 and TRBJ2-5; the D gene cannot be resolved reliably. The specimen sequenced was blood. This receptor was taken from a woman aged 25 to 39 with Graves' ophthalmopathy. The sequenced DNA: TGTGCCAGCAACTCGCACGCTTTACAAGAGACCCAGTACTTC. This encodes CASNSHALQETQYF.